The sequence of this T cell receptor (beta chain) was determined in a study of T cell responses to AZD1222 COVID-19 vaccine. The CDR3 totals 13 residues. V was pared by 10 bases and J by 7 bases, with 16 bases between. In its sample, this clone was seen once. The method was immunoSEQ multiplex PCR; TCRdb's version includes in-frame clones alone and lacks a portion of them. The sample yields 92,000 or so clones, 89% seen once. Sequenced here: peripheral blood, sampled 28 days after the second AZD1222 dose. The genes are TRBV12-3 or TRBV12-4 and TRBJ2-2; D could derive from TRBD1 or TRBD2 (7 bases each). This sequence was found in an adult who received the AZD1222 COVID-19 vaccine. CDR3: CATSGGANGELFF. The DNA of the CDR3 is TGTGCCACCTCAGGGGGGGCGAACGGGGAGCTGTTTTTT.